These 18 T cell receptor beta chains were sequenced from one sample in a study of T cell repertoires in cytomegalovirus infection (dated by TCRdb to between 2019 and 2020). TCRdb shows the sequencer as Illumina HiSeq 1500. The public reads were run again by TCRdb, first through fastp at Q25 and then through MiXCR, and only productive beta chains were kept. One record per CDR3 amino acid sequence lists the most common genes and DNA. The sample contains 680,000 or so distinct CDR3 sequences, 35% to 40% of them found a single time. The top ten constitute around 2.8% of the sample. Sequencing was performed on PBMCs. The receptor source for this set is a human donor in good health (CMV status not recorded). Some clones in this sample may be carry-over from other donors' samples.

The chain links TRBV6-1 to TRBJ2-3; a possible D gene is TRBD1 (6 bases). Germline CDR1 reads MNHNS; CDR2 reads SASEGT. Trimming took 2 bases from V and 2 from J, leaving 17 bases between them. The CDR3 runs to 17 residues. Written as DNA, the CDR3 is TGTGCCAGCAGTGAAACAGGGATTCCTCAACCCACAGATACGCAGTATTTT. Amino acid sequence: CASSETGIPQPTDTQYF.

This clonotype was counted a few times. The chain employs TRBV27 and TRBJ2-1; D is ambiguous. Germline V gene data show CDR1 as MNHEY and CDR2 as SMNVEV (reference sequence). The CDR3 extends over 11 amino acids. The ends were cut back, 6 bases at V and 3 bases at J, with 3 bases in the middle. For the CDR3, the DNA is TGTGCCAGCAGGGACTACAATGAGCAGTTCTTC. Protein: CASRDYNEQFF.

J is TRBJ2-7 and V is TRBV6-5, with 8 bases fitting TRBD1. The CDR3 runs 18 residues. The V segment lost 6 bases and the J segment 1 base; nucleotides outside the gene matches: 17. Germline CDR1 is MNHEY and CDR2 is SVGAGI. The CDR3 bases are TGTGCCAGCAGCCCGCTCCGGACAGGGAGACGGGCATCCTACGAGCAGTACTTC. Protein: CASSPLRTGRRASYEQYF.

Only a few counts were recorded for this clonotype. The V gene is TRBV5-1, the J gene TRBJ2-2; TRBD1 matches 8 bases. Per germline, CDR1 SGHRS and CDR2 YFSETQ. This CDR3 contains 16 residues. The V gene end was trimmed by 3 bases and the J gene end by 5 bases; junction bases not matched to a gene: 9. In DNA form, the CDR3 reads TGCGCCAGCAGCTCGCCCAGGACAGGGCATACCGGGGAGCTGTTTTTT. It specifies CASSSPRTGHTGELFF.

Points on this clonotype: With a much larger clone just one base away, this may be a read error. This chain uses TRBV7-2 with TRBJ2-5, with D unclear. The CDR3 contains 15 residues. Germline CDR1 reads SGHTA; CDR2 reads FQGNSA. CDR3 sequence (DNA): TGTTCCAGCAGCTTACCCCTAGGGCCCCAAGAGACCCAGTACTTC. Its protein is CSSSLPLGPQETQYF.

This chain connects TRBV2 to TRBJ2-3; 7 bases fit TRBD1. The germline V gene encodes CDR1 SNHLY and CDR2 FYNNEI. The CDR3 contains 14 residues. The J segment lost 2 bases and the V segment lost 9 bases, leaving 8 bases of the junction unmatched. CDR3 amino acids: CARGGDSFTDTQYF. The CDR3, as DNA: TGTGCCAGGGGTGGGGACAGCTTCACAGATACGCAGTATTTT.

This chain uses TRBV5-1 with TRBJ1-1; D may be TRBD1 (6 bases). This CDR3 contains 15 residues. Looked up from germline, CDR1 is SGHRS and CDR2 is YFSETQ. V lost 0 bases to trimming and J lost 3 bases, with 12 bases between them. CDR3 in DNA: TGCGCCAGCAGCTTGGAGGCGGGGGGGCACACTGAAGCTTTCTTT. Translated: CASSLEAGGHTEAFF.

The chain is built from TRBV7-9 and TRBJ1-2, with TRBD1 matching 8 bases. This CDR3 has 15 residues. V was pared by 3 bases and J by 0 bases, with 3 bases of the junction left unmatched. Germline V gene lookup returns CDR1 SEHNR and CDR2 FQNEAQ (reference sequence). The CDR3 DNA is TGTGCCAGCAGCTTCCCACAGGGGGCTAACTATGGCTACACCTTC. Translated, it gives CASSFPQGANYGYTF.

CDR3 loop: CASKISPYGYTF. CDR3 in DNA: TGTGCCAGCAAAATATCGCCCTATGGCTACACCTTC. This chain uses TRBV6-1 with TRBJ1-2; D unresolved. The CDR3 contains 12 residues. Trimming left V 7 bases short and J 4 bases short, with 10 bases between. Per germline, CDR1 MNHNS and CDR2 SASEGT.

The rearrangement links TRBV7-8 to TRBJ2-7; D may be TRBD1 (5 bases). In germline, CDR1 is SGHVS, CDR2 FQNEAQ. V was clipped by 3 bases and J by 5 bases, with 20 bases between them. This CDR3 region has 16 residues. In nucleotides, the CDR3 is TGTGCCAGCAGCTTCCCGACGACAGTGGTGTTCCACGAGCAGTACTTC. It is translated as CASSFPTTVVFHEQYF.

This chain uses TRBV5-1 with TRBJ1-3; a possible D gene is TRBD1 (5 bases). Per germline, CDR1 SGHRS and CDR2 YFSETQ. The V and J ends lost 3 bases and 0 bases respectively, with 13 bases between them. CDR3 length: 16 residues. The CDR3 spells CASSSAGPNSGNTIYF. The DNA of the CDR3 is TGCGCCAGCAGCTCCGCAGGGCCTAACTCTGGAAACACCATATATTTT.

This chain joins TRBV6-1 and TRBJ2-4; D could derive from TRBD1 or TRBD2 (5 bases each). V gave up 6 bases and J gave up 8 bases, with 23 bases separating them. This CDR3 is 16 amino acids long. Germline loops: CDR1 MNHNS, CDR2 SASEGT. CDR3 region: CASSPGAEGGQYIQYF. The CDR3 DNA sequence: TGTGCCAGCAGCCCCGGGGCAGAAGGAGGTCAATACATTCAGTACTTC.

As for this clonotype: Given the absence of the conserved phenylalanine or tryptophan at the CDR3 end, a read error is likely. The chain is built from TRBV7-6 and TRBJ2-1; 9 nucleotides align to TRBD2. Germline V gene sequence: CDR1 SGHVS, CDR2 FNYEAQ. The junction had 4 bases not matched to a gene; V was cut back by 2 bases and J by 8 bases. This CDR3 has 14 residues. CDR3 amino acids: CASSLRGGGYEQFL. DNA for the CDR3: TGTGCCAGCAGCTTACGCGGGGGGGGCTATGAGCAGTTCTTA.

This clonotype was counted once. V usage is TRBV20-1 and J usage is TRBJ2-1; no firm D call. V lost 5 bases and J 5 bases, leaving 16 bases between the germline ends. The V gene's germline CDR1 is DFQATT and CDR2 SNEGSKA (reference sequence). The CDR3 contains 14 residues. The chain's CDR3 is CSASPGVRDNEQFF. CDR3 DNA sequence: TGCAGTGCTTCTCCTGGAGTTCGAGACAATGAGCAGTTCTTC.

The CDR3 here is CASSWGPAGFGYNEQFF. DNA of the CDR3: TGTGCCAGCAGTTGGGGACCAGCGGGGTTTGGGTACAATGAGCAGTTCTTC. The chain carries TRBV27 and TRBJ2-1, with 7 bases identical to TRBD2. The CDR3 consists of 17 residues. The V gene end was trimmed by 4 bases and the J gene end by 4 bases; junction bases not matched to a gene: 13. In germline, CDR1 is MNHEY, CDR2 SMNVEV (reference sequence).

The chain is built from TRBV11-1 and TRBJ2-5; 8 bases map to TRBD2. Trimming removed 2 bases from V and 4 bases from J; junction bases left unmatched: 12. CDR1 is SGHAT and CDR2 is FQDESV in the germline V gene (reference sequence). CDR3 size: 17 residues. CDR3 region: CASSLPAGELIRETQYF. The CDR3, as DNA: TGTGCCAGCAGCTTACCAGCGGGAGAACTAATACGAGAGACCCAGTACTTC.

This clonotype was detected a few times. The CDR3 loop reads CAISESQEPTGGYTF. The CDR3 region has the DNA TGTGCCATCAGTGAGTCCCAGGAGCCCACGGGGGGCTACACCTTC. The rearrangement uses TRBV10-3 and TRBJ1-2; D gene unclear. This CDR3 comprises 15 residues. Trimming cost V 0 bases and J 8 bases, with 16 bases left between them. Germline V CDR1 and CDR2: ENHRY, SYGVKD.

The J gene is TRBJ1-1, the V gene TRBV12-3 or TRBV12-4; D is possibly TRBD1 (6 bases). V shed 3 bases and J shed 11 bases, with 13 bases lying between them. There are 12 residues in the CDR3. CDR3 bases: TGTGCCAGCAGTTTTACAGGGATCGAGGCTTTCTTT. This encodes CASSFTGIEAFF.